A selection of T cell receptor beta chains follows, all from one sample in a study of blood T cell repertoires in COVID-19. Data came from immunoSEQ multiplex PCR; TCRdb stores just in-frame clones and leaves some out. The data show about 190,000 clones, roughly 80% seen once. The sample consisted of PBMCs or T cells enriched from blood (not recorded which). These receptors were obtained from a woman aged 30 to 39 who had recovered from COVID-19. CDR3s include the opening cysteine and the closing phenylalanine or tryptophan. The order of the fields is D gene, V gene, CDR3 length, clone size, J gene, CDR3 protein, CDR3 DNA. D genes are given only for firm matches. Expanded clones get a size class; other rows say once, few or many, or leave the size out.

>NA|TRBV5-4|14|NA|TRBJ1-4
CASSRDRTGEKLFF
TGTGCCAGCAGCCGCGACAGGACGGGTGAAAAACTGTTTTTT
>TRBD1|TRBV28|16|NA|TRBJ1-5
CASSLLGTGDNQPQHF
TGTGCCAGCAGTTTATTGGGGACAGGAGACAATCAGCCCCAGCATTTT
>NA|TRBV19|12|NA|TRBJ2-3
CASSTGPDTQYF
TGTGCCAGTAGTACAGGGCCAGATACGCAGTATTTT
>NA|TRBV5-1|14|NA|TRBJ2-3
CASSLGASTDTQYF
TGCGCCAGCAGCTTGGGGGCTAGCACAGATACGCAGTATTTT
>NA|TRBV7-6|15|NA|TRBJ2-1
CASRRNSYSYNEQFF
TGTGCCAGCAGACGGAACAGTTACTCCTACAATGAGCAGTTCTTC
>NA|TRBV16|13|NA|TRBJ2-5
CASSDRNQETQYF
TGTGCCAGCAGCGACAGAAACCAAGAGACCCAGTACTTC
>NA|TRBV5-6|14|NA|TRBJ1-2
CASSSSEGLPSYTF
TGTGCCAGCAGCTCATCAGAGGGACTGCCCTCCTACACCTTC
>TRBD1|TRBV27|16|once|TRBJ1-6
CASSFRTGDFNSPLHF
TGTGCCAGCAGTTTTCGGACAGGGGACTTTAATTCACCCCTCCACTTT
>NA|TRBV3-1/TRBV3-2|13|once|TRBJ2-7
CASSLAKAREQYF
TGTGCCAGCAGCCTAGCCAAAGCACGCGAGCAGTACTTC
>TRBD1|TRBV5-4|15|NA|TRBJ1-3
CASSMGQISGNTIYF
TGTGCCAGCAGCATGGGACAGATCTCTGGAAACACCATATATTTT
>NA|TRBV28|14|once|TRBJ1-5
CASGLGGRNQPQHF
TGTGCCAGCGGACTGGGCGGGAGAAATCAGCCCCAGCATTTT
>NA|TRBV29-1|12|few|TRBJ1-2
CSVRRGPYGYTF
TGCAGCGTTAGAAGGGGCCCCTATGGCTACACCTTC
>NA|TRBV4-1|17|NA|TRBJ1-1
CASSHLRTRQRNTEAFF
TGCGCCAGCAGCCATCTTAGAACCCGCCAGCGAAACACTGAAGCTTTCTTT
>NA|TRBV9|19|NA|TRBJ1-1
CASSVDPTSFGRGNTEAFF
TGTGCCAGCAGCGTAGATCCCACCTCGTTCGGCAGGGGGAACACTGAAGCTTTCTTT
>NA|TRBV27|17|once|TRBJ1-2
CASKPAGKIMANYGYTF
TGTGCCAGCAAACCCGCCGGGAAAATAATGGCTAACTATGGCTACACCTTC
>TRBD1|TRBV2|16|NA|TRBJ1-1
CASTPRTGPMNTEAFF
TGTGCCAGCACCCCTCGGACAGGACCTATGAACACTGAAGCTTTCTTT
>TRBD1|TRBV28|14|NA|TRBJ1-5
CASSLTGGHQPQHF
TGTGCCAGCAGTTTGACAGGGGGCCACCAGCCCCAGCATTTT
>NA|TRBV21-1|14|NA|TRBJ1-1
CASSKVCGNTEAFF
TGTGCCAGCAGCAAGGTGTGCGGGAACACTGAAGCTTTCTTT
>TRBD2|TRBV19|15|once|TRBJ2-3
CASGPSGVSTDTQYF
TGTGCCAGTGGGCCTAGCGGGGTCAGCACAGATACGCAGTATTTT
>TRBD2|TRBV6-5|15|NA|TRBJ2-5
CASLSGGAGQETQYF
TGTGCCAGCCTTAGCGGGGGGGCCGGGCAAGAGACCCAGTACTTC
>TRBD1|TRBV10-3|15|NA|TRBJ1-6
CAISDLGQVNSPLHF
TGTGCCATCAGTGACCTGGGACAGGTTAATTCACCCCTCCACTTT
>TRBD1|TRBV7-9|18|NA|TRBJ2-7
CASSLDPRAGGLGYEQYF
TGTGCCAGCAGCTTGGACCCCCGGGCAGGGGGCTTGGGCTACGAGCAGTACTTC
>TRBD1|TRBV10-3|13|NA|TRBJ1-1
CAISRDRETEAFF
TGTGCCATCAGCCGGGACAGGGAAACTGAAGCTTTCTTT
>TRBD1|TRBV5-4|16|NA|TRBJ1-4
CASSFFTGGAGEKLFF
TGTGCCAGCAGCTTTTTCACAGGGGGCGCAGGTGAAAAACTGTTTTTT
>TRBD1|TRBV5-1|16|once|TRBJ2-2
CASSLVGTGRLGELFF
TGCGCCAGCAGCTTGGTGGGGACAGGTCGTCTCGGGGAGCTGTTTTTT
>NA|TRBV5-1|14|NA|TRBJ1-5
CASSLEGINQPQHF
TGCGCCAGCAGCTTGGAGGGGATTAATCAGCCCCAGCATTTT
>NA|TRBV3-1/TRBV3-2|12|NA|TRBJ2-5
CASSQDKKTQYF
TGTGCCAGCAGCCAAGACAAAAAGACCCAGTACTTC